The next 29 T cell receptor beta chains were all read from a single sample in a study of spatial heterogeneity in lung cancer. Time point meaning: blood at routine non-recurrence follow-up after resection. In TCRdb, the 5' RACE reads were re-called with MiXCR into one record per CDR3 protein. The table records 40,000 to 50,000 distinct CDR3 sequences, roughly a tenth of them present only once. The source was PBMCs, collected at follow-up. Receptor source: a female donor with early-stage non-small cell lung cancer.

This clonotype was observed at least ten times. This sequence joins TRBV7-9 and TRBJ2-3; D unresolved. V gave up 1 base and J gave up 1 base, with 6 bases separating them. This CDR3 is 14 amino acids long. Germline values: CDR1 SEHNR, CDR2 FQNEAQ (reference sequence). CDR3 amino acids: CASSLGVRTDTQYF. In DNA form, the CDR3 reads TGTGCCAGCAGCTTAGGGGTACGCACAGATACGCAGTATTTT.

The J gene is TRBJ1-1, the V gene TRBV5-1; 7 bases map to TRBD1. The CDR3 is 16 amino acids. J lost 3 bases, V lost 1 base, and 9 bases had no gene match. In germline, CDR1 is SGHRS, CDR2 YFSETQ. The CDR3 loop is CASSLTTGEGDTEAFF. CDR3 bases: TGCGCCAGCAGCTTGACCACAGGGGAGGGAGACACTGAAGCTTTCTTT.

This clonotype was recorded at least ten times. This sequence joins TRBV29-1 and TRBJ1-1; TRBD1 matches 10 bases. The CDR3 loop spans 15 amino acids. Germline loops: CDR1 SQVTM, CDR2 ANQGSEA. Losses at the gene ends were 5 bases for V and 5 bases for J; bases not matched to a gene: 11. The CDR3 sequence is CSVSGTGAFGTEAFF. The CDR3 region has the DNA TGCAGCGTTTCCGGGACAGGGGCCTTTGGGACTGAAGCTTTCTTT. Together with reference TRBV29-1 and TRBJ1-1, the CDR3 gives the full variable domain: SAVISQKPSRDICQRGTSLTIQCQVDSQVTMMFWYRQQPGQSLTLIATANQGSEATYESGFVIDKFPISRPNLTFSTLTVSNMSPEDSSIYLCSVSGTGAFGTEAFFGQGTRLTVV.

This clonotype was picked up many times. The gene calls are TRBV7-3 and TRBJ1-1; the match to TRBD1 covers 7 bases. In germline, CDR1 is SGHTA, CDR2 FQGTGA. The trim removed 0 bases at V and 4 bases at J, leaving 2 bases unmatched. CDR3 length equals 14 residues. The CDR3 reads CASSLTGTATEAFF. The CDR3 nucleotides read TGTGCCAGCAGCTTAACCGGGACAGCCACTGAAGCTTTCTTT.

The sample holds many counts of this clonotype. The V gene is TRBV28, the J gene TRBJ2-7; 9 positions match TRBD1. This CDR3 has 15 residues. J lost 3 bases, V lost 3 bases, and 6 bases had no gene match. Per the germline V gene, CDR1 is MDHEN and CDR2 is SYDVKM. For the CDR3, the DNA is TGTGCCAGCAGTTTCTTGACAGGGGGAGGCTACGAGCAGTACTTC. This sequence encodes CASSFLTGGGYEQYF. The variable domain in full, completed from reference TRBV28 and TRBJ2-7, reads DVKVTQSSRYLVKRTGEKVFLECVQDMDHENMFWYRQDPGLGLRLIYFSYDVKMKEKGDIPEGYSVSREKKERFSLILESASTNQTSMYLCASSFLTGGGYEQYFGPGTRLTVT.

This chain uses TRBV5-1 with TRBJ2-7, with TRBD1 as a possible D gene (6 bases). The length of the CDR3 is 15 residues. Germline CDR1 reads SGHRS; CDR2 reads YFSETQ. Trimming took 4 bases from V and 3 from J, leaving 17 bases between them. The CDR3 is CASSPLPTGSYEQYF. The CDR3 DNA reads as TGCGCCAGCAGCCCCCTGCCGACAGGTAGCTACGAGCAGTACTTC.

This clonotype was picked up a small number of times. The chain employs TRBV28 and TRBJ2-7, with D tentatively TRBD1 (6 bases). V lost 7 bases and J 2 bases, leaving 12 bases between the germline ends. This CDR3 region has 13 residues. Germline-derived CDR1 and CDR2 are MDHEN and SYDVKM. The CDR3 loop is CASTRQVAYEQYF. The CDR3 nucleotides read TGTGCCAGCACAAGACAGGTAGCCTACGAGCAGTACTTC.

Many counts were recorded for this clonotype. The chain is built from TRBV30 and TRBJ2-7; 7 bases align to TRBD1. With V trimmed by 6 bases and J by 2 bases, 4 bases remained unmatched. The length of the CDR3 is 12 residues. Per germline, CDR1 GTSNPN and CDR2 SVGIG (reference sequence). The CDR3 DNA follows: TGTGCCTGCACCGGGACAGCCTACGAGCAGTACTTC. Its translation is CACTGTAYEQYF.

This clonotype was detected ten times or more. CDR3 in amino acids: CASSWAGTSDTGELFF. The CDR3, as DNA: TGCGCCAGCAGCTGGGCCGGGACTAGCGACACCGGGGAGCTGTTTTTT. The chain joins TRBV5-1 to TRBJ2-2; 10 bases agree with TRBD2. With 3 bases clipped from V and 3 bases from J, the junction kept 5 bases outside the gene matches. Germline V lookup: CDR1 SGHRS, CDR2 YFSETQ. The CDR3 loop spans 16 amino acids. The full variable domain, its missing parts supplied by reference TRBV5-1 and TRBJ2-2, is KAGVTQTPRYLIKTRGQQVTLSCSPISGHRSVSWYQQTPGQGLQFLFEYFSETQRNKGNFPGRFSGRQFSNSRSEMNVSTLELGDSALYLCASSWAGTSDTGELFFGEGSRLTVL.

The DNA of the CDR3 is TGCAGTGCTAGTTCGAGCGGGGGGGCCTACCAAGAGACCCAGTACTTC. Translated: CSASSSGGAYQETQYF. The rearrangement uses TRBV20-1 and TRBJ2-5; TRBD2 matches at 10 bases. V shed 3 bases and J 0 bases; nucleotides not matched to a gene: 7. Germline V CDR1 and CDR2: DFQATT, SNEGSKA (reference sequence). This CDR3 region has 16 residues.

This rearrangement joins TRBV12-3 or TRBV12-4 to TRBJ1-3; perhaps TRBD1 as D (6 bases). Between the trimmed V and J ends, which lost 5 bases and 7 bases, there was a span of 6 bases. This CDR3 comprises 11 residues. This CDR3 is CASSRGNTIYF. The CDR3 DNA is TGTGCCAGCAGTAGGGGGAACACCATATATTTT.

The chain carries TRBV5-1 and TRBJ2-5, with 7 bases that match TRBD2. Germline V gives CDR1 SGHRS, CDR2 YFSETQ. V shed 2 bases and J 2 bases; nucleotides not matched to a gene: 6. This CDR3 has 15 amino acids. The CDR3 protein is CASSLSAGEQETQYF. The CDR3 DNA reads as TGCGCCAGCAGCTTAAGCGCGGGGGAACAAGAGACCCAGTACTTC.

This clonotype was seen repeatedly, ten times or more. The CDR3 loop is CASSQPDRWGYQETQYF. The CDR3 bases are TGCGCCAGCAGTCAACCCGACAGGTGGGGCTACCAAGAGACCCAGTACTTC. The chain employs TRBV23-1 and TRBJ2-5; tentatively, D is TRBD1 (6 bases). TRBV23-1 is an open reading frame, and its role is uncertain. The CDR3 spans 17 residues. Trimming stripped 2 bases from V and 0 bases from J, with 16 bases between.

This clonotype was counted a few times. The CDR3 reads CSARGQGVSPLHF. CDR3 DNA sequence: TGCAGTGCTAGAGGACAGGGTGTTTCACCCCTCCACTTT. The rearrangement links TRBV20-1 to TRBJ1-6; TRBD1 matches 7 bases. Unmatched junction bases numbered 3, after V lost 1 base and J lost 9 bases. The CDR3 consists of 13 residues. Germline V gene data show CDR1 as DFQATT and CDR2 as SNEGSKA (reference sequence).

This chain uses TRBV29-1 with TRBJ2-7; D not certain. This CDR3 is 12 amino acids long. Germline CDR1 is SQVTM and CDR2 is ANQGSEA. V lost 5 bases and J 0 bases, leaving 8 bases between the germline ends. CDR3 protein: CSVSWNSYEQYF. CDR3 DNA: TGCAGCGTTAGTTGGAACTCCTACGAGCAGTACTTC.

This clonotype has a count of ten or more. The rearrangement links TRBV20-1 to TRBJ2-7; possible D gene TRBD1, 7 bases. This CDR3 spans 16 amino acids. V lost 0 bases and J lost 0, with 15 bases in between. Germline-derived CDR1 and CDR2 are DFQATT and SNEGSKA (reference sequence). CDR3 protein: CSARDAQGGRSYEQYF. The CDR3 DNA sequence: TGCAGTGCTAGAGATGCGCAGGGGGGTCGCTCCTACGAGCAGTACTTC.

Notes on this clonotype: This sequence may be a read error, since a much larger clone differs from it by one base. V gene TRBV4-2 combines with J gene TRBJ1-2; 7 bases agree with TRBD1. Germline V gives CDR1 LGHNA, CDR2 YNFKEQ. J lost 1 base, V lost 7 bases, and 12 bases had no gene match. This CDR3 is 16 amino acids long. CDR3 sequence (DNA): TGTGCCAGCAACCACACCGGGACAGTCCGTAACTATGGCTACACCTTC. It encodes CASNHTGTVRNYGYTF.

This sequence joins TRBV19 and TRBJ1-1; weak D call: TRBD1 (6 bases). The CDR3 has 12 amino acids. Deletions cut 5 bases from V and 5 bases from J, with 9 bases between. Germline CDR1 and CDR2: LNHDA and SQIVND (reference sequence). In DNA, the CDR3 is TGTGCCAGTAGTCCTACAGGGACTGAAGCTTTCTTT. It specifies CASSPTGTEAFF.

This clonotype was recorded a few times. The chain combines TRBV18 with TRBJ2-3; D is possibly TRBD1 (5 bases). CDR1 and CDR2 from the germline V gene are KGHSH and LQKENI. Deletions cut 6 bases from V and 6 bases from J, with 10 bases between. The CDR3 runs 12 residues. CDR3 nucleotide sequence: TGTGCCAGCTCTCTCACAGGTGATACGCAGTATTTT. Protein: CASSLTGDTQYF.

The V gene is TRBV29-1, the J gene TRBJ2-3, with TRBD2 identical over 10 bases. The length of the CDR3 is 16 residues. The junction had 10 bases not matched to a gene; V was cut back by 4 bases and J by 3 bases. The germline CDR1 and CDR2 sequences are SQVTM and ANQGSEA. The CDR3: CSVGGLAGVSTDTQYF. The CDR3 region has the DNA TGCAGCGTTGGGGGTCTAGCGGGGGTATCGACAGATACGCAGTATTTT.

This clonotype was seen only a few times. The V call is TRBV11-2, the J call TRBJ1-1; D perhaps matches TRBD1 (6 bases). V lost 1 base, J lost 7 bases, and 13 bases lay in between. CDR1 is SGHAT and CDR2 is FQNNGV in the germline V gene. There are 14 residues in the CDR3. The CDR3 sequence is CASSLVAGDNEAFF. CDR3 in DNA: TGTGCCAGCAGCTTAGTGGCAGGGGACAATGAAGCTTTCTTT.

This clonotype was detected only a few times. CDR3 sequence (DNA): TGCAGCGTTGTAGCGGCCACCCTTGGGGATACGCAGTATTTT. Its protein is CSVVAATLGDTQYF. The rearrangement joins TRBV29-1 to TRBJ2-3; D perhaps matches TRBD2 (6 bases). The CDR3 consists of 14 residues. V lost 4 bases, J lost 6 bases, and 17 bases lay in between. The germline CDR1 and CDR2 sequences are SQVTM and ANQGSEA.

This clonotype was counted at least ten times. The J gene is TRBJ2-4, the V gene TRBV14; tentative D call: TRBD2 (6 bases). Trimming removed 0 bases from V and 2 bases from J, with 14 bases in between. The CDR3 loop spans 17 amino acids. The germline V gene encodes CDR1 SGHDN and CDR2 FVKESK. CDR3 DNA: TGTGCCAGCAGCCAAGATTCCCGGGCGGGAACCAAAAACATTCAGTACTTC. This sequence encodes CASSQDSRAGTKNIQYF.

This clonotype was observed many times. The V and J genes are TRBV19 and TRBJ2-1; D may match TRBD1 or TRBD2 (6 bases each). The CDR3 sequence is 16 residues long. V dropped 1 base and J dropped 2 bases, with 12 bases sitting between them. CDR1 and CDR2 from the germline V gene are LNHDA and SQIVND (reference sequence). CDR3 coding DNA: TGTGCCAGTAGTATAGCGGGGGCGCCCCCCTACAATGAGCAGTTCTTC. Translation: CASSIAGAPPYNEQFF.

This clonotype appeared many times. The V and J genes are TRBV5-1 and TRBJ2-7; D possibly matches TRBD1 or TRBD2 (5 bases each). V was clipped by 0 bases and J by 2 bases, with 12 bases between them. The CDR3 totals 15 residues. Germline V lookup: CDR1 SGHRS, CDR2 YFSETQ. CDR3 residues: CASSLAPGAAYEQYF. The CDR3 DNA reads TGCGCCAGCAGCTTGGCACCCGGGGCGGCCTACGAGCAGTACTTC.

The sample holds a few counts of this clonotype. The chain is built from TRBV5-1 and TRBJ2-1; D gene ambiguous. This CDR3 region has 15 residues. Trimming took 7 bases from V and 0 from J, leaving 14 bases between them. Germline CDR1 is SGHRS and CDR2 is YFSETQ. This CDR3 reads CASAREDNSYNEQFF. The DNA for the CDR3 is TGCGCCAGCGCCCGAGAAGACAACTCCTACAATGAGCAGTTCTTC.

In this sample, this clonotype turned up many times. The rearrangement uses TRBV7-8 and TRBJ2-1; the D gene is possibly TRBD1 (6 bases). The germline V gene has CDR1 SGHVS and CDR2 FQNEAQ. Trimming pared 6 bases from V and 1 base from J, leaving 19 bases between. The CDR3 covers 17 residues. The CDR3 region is CASRGTGQSMSYNEQFF. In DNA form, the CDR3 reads TGTGCCAGCAGAGGTACCGGACAGTCTATGTCCTACAATGAGCAGTTCTTC. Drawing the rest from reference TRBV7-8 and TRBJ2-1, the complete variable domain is GAGVSQSPRYKVAKRGQDVALRCDPISGHVSLFWYQQALGQGPEFLTYFQNEAQLDKSGLPSDRFFAERPEGSVSTLKIQRTQQEDSAVYLCASRGTGQSMSYNEQFFGPGTRLTVL.

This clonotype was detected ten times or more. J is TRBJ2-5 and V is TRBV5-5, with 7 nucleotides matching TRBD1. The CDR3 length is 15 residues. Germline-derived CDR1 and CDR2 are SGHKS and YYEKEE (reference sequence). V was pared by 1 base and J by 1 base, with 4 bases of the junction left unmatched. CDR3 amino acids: CASSLRSGGQETQYF. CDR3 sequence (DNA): TGTGCCAGCAGCTTGAGATCAGGGGGCCAAGAGACCCAGTACTTC.

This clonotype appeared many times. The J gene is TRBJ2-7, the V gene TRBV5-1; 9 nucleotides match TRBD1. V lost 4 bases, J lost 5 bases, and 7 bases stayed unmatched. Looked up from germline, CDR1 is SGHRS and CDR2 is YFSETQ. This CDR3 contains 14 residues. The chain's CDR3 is CASSKGQGEDEQYF. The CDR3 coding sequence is TGCGCCAGCAGCAAGGGACAGGGAGAGGACGAGCAGTACTTC.